A selection of T cell receptor beta chains follows, all from one sample in a study of cytomegalovirus exposure and HLA in healthy donors. The table came from immunoSEQ multiplex PCR; TCRdb's copy has only in-frame clones and leaves some out. The sample lists about 140,000 clones; approximately 84% were seen once. The specimen was PBMCs. All receptors derive from a man aged 30-40 years in good health and CMV-seropositive. CDR3s leave out the opening cysteine and the closing phenylalanine or tryptophan. Fields, in order: clone size, CDR3 length, D gene, J gene, V gene, CDR3 protein. A D gene is named only where the DNA matches it firmly. Size is omitted from some rows. Given values are once, few, many or a class for expanded clones.

clone_size: NA
cdr3_length: 11
d_call: NA
j_call: TRBJ1-2
v_call: TRBV28
cdr3_aa: ASSLLAEDGYT

clone_size: NA
cdr3_length: 12
d_call: TRBD1
j_call: TRBJ1-2
v_call: TRBV18
cdr3_aa: ASSPQGQNYGYT

clone_size: NA
cdr3_length: 14
d_call: TRBD1
j_call: TRBJ1-5
v_call: TRBV19
cdr3_aa: ASSTTTGGVDQPQH

clone_size: NA
cdr3_length: 11
d_call: NA
j_call: TRBJ2-1
v_call: TRBV25-1
cdr3_aa: ASRPLSSGVEV

clone_size: NA
cdr3_length: 12
d_call: NA
j_call: TRBJ1-1
v_call: TRBV7-9
cdr3_aa: ASSPPEGDTEAF

clone_size: few
cdr3_length: 11
d_call: TRBD1
j_call: TRBJ1-5
v_call: TRBV7-2
cdr3_aa: ASSLEQGGPQH

clone_size: NA
cdr3_length: 13
d_call: TRBD2
j_call: TRBJ2-7
v_call: TRBV7-8
cdr3_aa: ASSPRTSRLDEQY

clone_size: once
cdr3_length: 12
d_call: TRBD1
j_call: TRBJ2-3
v_call: TRBV5-1
cdr3_aa: ASSPGQGTDTQY

clone_size: NA
cdr3_length: 12
d_call: TRBD1
j_call: TRBJ1-6
v_call: TRBV6-1
cdr3_aa: ASSALGQVGPLH

clone_size: once
cdr3_length: 14
d_call: NA
j_call: TRBJ2-6
v_call: TRBV9
cdr3_aa: ASTNRGSGGANVLT

clone_size: NA
cdr3_length: 10
d_call: NA
j_call: TRBJ2-7
v_call: TRBV7-9
cdr3_aa: ASSYQGYEQY

clone_size: NA
cdr3_length: 12
d_call: TRBD1
j_call: TRBJ1-6
v_call: TRBV25-1
cdr3_aa: ASRGTGDNSPLH

clone_size: NA
cdr3_length: 12
d_call: NA
j_call: NA
v_call: TRBV6-6
cdr3_aa: ASSSFGGNYEQY

clone_size: NA
cdr3_length: 14
d_call: TRBD1
j_call: TRBJ2-2
v_call: TRBV9
cdr3_aa: ASSVVGQRMTGELF

clone_size: NA
cdr3_length: 12
d_call: NA
j_call: TRBJ1-4
v_call: TRBV27
cdr3_aa: ASSLGRGGEKLF

clone_size: few
cdr3_length: 10
d_call: NA
j_call: TRBJ1-2
v_call: TRBV7-9
cdr3_aa: ASSPDSYGYT